The 7 T cell receptor beta chains listed next were all sequenced from one sample in a study of CD8 T cells in ankylosing spondylitis. TCRdb called the 5' RACE reads again in MiXCR, with one record for every CDR3 protein. The sample shows 300,000 to 350,000 distinct CDR3 sequences, roughly 14% of them seen only once. Sample: blood, either unsorted or a sorted T cell fraction (not recorded which). The receptors were sampled from a male donor with ankylosing spondylitis or in good health (not recorded which).

J is TRBJ2-5 and V is TRBV20-1, with D possibly being TRBD2 (7 bases). In germline, CDR1 is DFQATT, CDR2 SNEGSKA (reference sequence). Between the trimmed V and J ends, which lost 4 bases and 4 bases, there was a span of 13 bases. The CDR3 has 13 amino acids. CDR3 in DNA: TGCAGTGCTACGGGGGGCCGGCGAGAGACCCAGTACTTC. Amino acid sequence: CSATGGRRETQYF.

V and J are TRBV3-1 and TRBJ1-1; no firm D call. This CDR3 is 12 amino acids long. Trimming stripped 6 bases from V and 2 bases from J, with 7 bases between. Looked up from germline, CDR1 is LGHDT and CDR2 is YNNKEL (reference sequence). CDR3 in DNA: TGTGCCAGCAGGACCTCCAACACTGAAGCTTTCTTT. It codes for CASRTSNTEAFF.

In nucleotides, the CDR3 is TGCAGTGCTAGGGGTATCTGGGCTAGCGGGGATACAGATACGCAGTATTTT. It specifies CSARGIWASGDTDTQYF. This chain uses TRBV20-1 with TRBJ2-3; 9 nucleotides match TRBD2. The CDR3 consists of 17 residues. The J segment lost 3 bases and the V segment lost 3 bases, leaving 13 bases of the junction unmatched. Per the germline V gene, CDR1 is DFQATT and CDR2 is SNEGSKA (reference sequence).

V and J are TRBV6-1 and TRBJ2-4; TRBD2 is a possible D gene (6 bases). The CDR3 sequence is 16 residues long. The V end lost 0 bases, the J end lost 6 bases, and 15 bases lay between the germline ends. Germline V gene sequence: CDR1 MNHNS, CDR2 SASEGT. The CDR3 loop is CASSEAHSGGGNIQYF. The CDR3 DNA is TGTGCCAGCAGTGAAGCCCACTCCGGGGGAGGAAACATTCAGTACTTC.

This clonotype was observed a handful of times. CDR3 coding DNA: TGTGCCAGCAGGGGACCGACAGGGGCTGGAAATGAGCAGTTCTTC. Its protein product is CASRGPTGAGNEQFF. The V and J genes are TRBV12-3 or TRBV12-4 and TRBJ2-1, with 8 bases lining up with TRBD1. V shed 6 bases, J shed 7 bases, and the junction held 11 bases outside the gene matches. The length of the CDR3 is 15 residues.

This clonotype was counted a few times. The chain joins TRBV5-5 to TRBJ2-2; 7 bases align to TRBD2. Germline loops: CDR1 SGHKS, CDR2 YYEKEE (reference sequence). The CDR3 runs to 15 residues. V lost 0 bases to trimming and J lost 6 bases; unmatched junction nucleotides: 5. CDR3 region: CASSLGAGVSGELFF. For the CDR3, the DNA is TGTGCCAGCAGCTTGGGTGCGGGAGTATCCGGGGAGCTGTTTTTT.

This clonotype showed up just a few times. The chain uses TRBV5-1 and TRBJ2-3; TRBD1 or TRBD2 may be the D gene (6 bases each). Trimming cost V 2 bases and J 0 bases, with 19 bases left between them. The germline V gene encodes CDR1 SGHRS and CDR2 YFSETQ. The CDR3 totals 18 residues. CDR3 region: CASSFGGGGSISTDTQYF. CDR3 nucleotides: TGCGCCAGCAGCTTCGGAGGGGGAGGCTCGATAAGCACAGATACGCAGTATTTT.